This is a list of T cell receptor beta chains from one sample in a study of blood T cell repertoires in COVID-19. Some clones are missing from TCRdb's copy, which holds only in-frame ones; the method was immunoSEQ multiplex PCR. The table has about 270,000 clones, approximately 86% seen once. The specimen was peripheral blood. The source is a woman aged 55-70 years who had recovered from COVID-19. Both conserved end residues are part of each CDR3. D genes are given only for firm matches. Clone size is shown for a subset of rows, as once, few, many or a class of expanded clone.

CDR3: CASSFFRQGLGYTF
DNA: TGTGCCAGCAGTTTCTTCAGGCAGGGGCTGGGCTACACCTTC
V: TRBV28
J: TRBJ1-2
D: NA
size: NA

CDR3: CASSGPMSRSFF
DNA: TGTGCCAGCAGTGGGCCAATGAGTCGTTCATTCTTC
V: TRBV12-3/TRBV12-4
J: TRBJ2-1
D: NA
size: NA

CDR3: CASSLPRGLDTQYF
DNA: TGTGCCAGCAGCTTACCCCGGGGATTAGATACGCAGTATTTT
V: TRBV7-9
J: TRBJ2-3
D: NA
size: once

CDR3: CSVDVNRADSGYTF
DNA: TGCAGCGTTGATGTTAACAGGGCGGACTCGGGCTACACCTTC
V: TRBV29-1
J: TRBJ1-2
D: NA
size: NA

CDR3: CASSSGQHTDTQYF
DNA: TGTGCCAGCAGCTCCGGACAGCACACAGATACGCAGTATTTT
V: TRBV9
J: TRBJ2-3
D: NA
size: few

CDR3: CASTDFLPANEKLFF
DNA: TGTGCCAGCACCGACTTCCTACCCGCTAATGAAAAACTGTTTTTT
V: TRBV28
J: TRBJ1-4
D: NA
size: NA

CDR3: CTSSIDYETGAFF
DNA: TGTACCAGTAGTATAGATTATGAGACTGGAGCTTTCTTT
V: TRBV19
J: TRBJ1-1
D: NA
size: NA

CDR3: CASSPAGPYGYTF
DNA: TGTGCCAGCAGCCCTGCAGGGCCCTATGGCTACACCTTC
V: TRBV5-8
J: TRBJ1-2
D: NA
size: NA

CDR3: CASSSPPAGNTEAFF
DNA: TGTGCCAGCAGCTCTCCACCGGCGGGGAACACTGAAGCTTTCTTT
V: TRBV7-2
J: TRBJ1-1
D: NA
size: NA

CDR3: CASSRQNVQYF
DNA: TGTGCCAGCAGCCGACAGAATGTTCAGTATTTT
V: TRBV7-9
J: TRBJ2-3
D: NA
size: NA

CDR3: CASSVGGENTEAFF
DNA: TGTGCCAGCAGCGTTGGGGGGGAAAACACTGAAGCTTTCTTT
V: TRBV9
J: TRBJ1-1
D: NA
size: NA

CDR3: CASSPDGSSYEKLFF
DNA: TGTGCCAGCAGCCCTGACGGGTCTTCGTATGAAAAACTGTTTTTT
V: TRBV5-5
J: TRBJ1-4
D: NA
size: NA

CDR3: CASSLPTSGSSYNEQFF
DNA: TGTGCCAGCAGTTTACCTACTAGCGGGAGCTCCTACAATGAGCAGTTCTTC
V: TRBV28
J: TRBJ2-1
D: TRBD2
size: NA

CDR3: CASRPGHAYGYTF
DNA: TGTGCCAGCAGGCCCGGACATGCCTATGGCTACACCTTC
V: TRBV12-3/TRBV12-4
J: TRBJ1-2
D: NA
size: NA

CDR3: CATSRDQGSTEAFF
DNA: TGTGCCACCAGCAGAGATCAGGGTAGCACTGAAGCTTTCTTT
V: TRBV15
J: TRBJ1-1
D: NA
size: NA

CDR3: CASSPGGADYSNQPQHF
DNA: TGTGCCAGTAGCCCCGGGGGGGCAGACTATAGCAATCAGCCCCAGCATTTT
V: TRBV19
J: TRBJ1-5
D: NA
size: few

CDR3: CASSLQGFANTGELFF
DNA: TGCGCCAGCAGCCTACAGGGGTTCGCGAACACCGGGGAGCTGTTTTTT
V: TRBV5-1
J: TRBJ2-2
D: TRBD1
size: few

CDR3: CASSLRDRGRVGQPQHF
DNA: TGTGCCAGCAGCTTACGAGACAGGGGGCGAGTTGGACAGCCCCAGCATTTT
V: TRBV7-2
J: TRBJ1-5
D: TRBD1
size: NA

CDR3: CASSRGQDGYTF
DNA: TGTGCCAGCAGTCGCGGACAGGATGGCTACACCTTC
V: TRBV27
J: TRBJ1-2
D: TRBD1
size: NA

CDR3: CASMAAAYNEQFF
DNA: TGTGCCAGCATGGCGGCCGCTTACAATGAGCAGTTCTTC
V: TRBV6-5
J: TRBJ2-1
D: NA
size: once

CDR3: CASSAYRGYTF
DNA: TGTGCCAGCAGCGCCTATCGTGGCTACACCTTC
V: TRBV9
J: TRBJ1-2
D: NA
size: NA

CDR3: CASSQQGAFTNEKLFF
DNA: TGCGCCAGCAGCCAACAGGGGGCATTCACTAATGAAAAACTGTTTTTT
V: TRBV4-1
J: TRBJ1-4
D: TRBD1
size: NA

CDR3: CASSPLQGAYEKLFF
DNA: TGTGCCAGCTCACCCCTACAGGGGGCGTATGAAAAACTGTTTTTT
V: TRBV18
J: TRBJ1-4
D: TRBD1
size: NA

CDR3: CASSSGGQVFYEQYF
DNA: TGTGCCAGCAGTAGCGGGGGGCAAGTATTCTACGAGCAGTACTTC
V: TRBV28
J: TRBJ2-7
D: TRBD2
size: NA

CDR3: CASSDPSAGLNQPQHF
DNA: TGTGCCAGCAGTGACCCATCGGCAGGCCTTAATCAGCCCCAGCATTTT
V: TRBV2
J: TRBJ1-5
D: NA
size: NA

CDR3: CASSPRTANTGELFF
DNA: TGTGCCAGTTCACCCCGGACAGCGAACACCGGGGAGCTGTTTTTT
V: TRBV19
J: TRBJ2-2
D: NA
size: once

CDR3: CASSYGTSGGPDTGELFF
DNA: TGTGCCAGCAGCTATGGGACTAGCGGGGGTCCGGACACCGGGGAGCTGTTTTTT
V: TRBV3-1/TRBV3-2
J: TRBJ2-2
D: TRBD2
size: few

CDR3: CASSILGGNTIYF
DNA: TGTGCCAGTAGTATTCTAGGAGGAAACACCATATATTTT
V: TRBV19
J: TRBJ1-3
D: NA
size: NA

CDR3: CASSLGASTDTQYF
DNA: TGTGCCAGCAGCTTAGGGGCTAGCACAGATACGCAGTATTTT
V: TRBV13
J: TRBJ2-3
D: NA
size: few

CDR3: CASSKDRGIPGELFF
DNA: TGTGCCAGCAGTAAGGACAGGGGGATACCCGGGGAGCTGTTTTTT
V: TRBV2
J: TRBJ2-2
D: TRBD1
size: NA

CDR3: CASLTAGGARPGYTF
DNA: TGTGCCAGTCTTACCGCGGGGGGGGCGCGTCCTGGCTACACCTTC
V: TRBV28
J: TRBJ1-2
D: NA
size: NA

CDR3: CASRISGVRTGELFF
DNA: TGTGCCAGCAGGATTAGCGGGGTGCGCACCGGGGAGCTGTTTTTT
V: TRBV28
J: TRBJ2-2
D: TRBD2
size: NA

CDR3: CASSLGVRRAGANVLTF
DNA: TGTGCCAGCAGTTTGGGAGTAAGGCGGGCTGGGGCCAACGTCCTGACTTTC
V: TRBV27
J: TRBJ2-6
D: NA
size: NA

CDR3: CASSQPGLGGTGELFF
DNA: TGCGCCAGCAGCCAACCGGGACTAGGAGGTACCGGGGAGCTGTTTTTT
V: TRBV4-1
J: TRBJ2-2
D: TRBD2
size: NA

CDR3: CASKGAGEKLFF
DNA: TGTGCCAGCAAGGGGGCCGGCGAAAAACTGTTTTTT
V: TRBV7-8
J: TRBJ1-4
D: TRBD1
size: NA

CDR3: CASSLGPGGLGSNQPQHF
DNA: TGTGCCAGCAGTTTAGGGCCAGGGGGCTTGGGGAGCAATCAGCCCCAGCATTTT
V: TRBV28
J: TRBJ1-5
D: TRBD1
size: NA

CDR3: CASSSPRGAQSGELFF
DNA: TGTGCCAGCAGCTCCCCGCGGGGGGCGCAGAGCGGGGAGCTGTTTTTT
V: TRBV5-5
J: TRBJ2-2
D: TRBD2
size: once

CDR3: CASSPLGGEQFF
DNA: TGTGCCAGCAGCCCCCTGGGGGGGGAGCAGTTCTTC
V: TRBV12-3/TRBV12-4
J: TRBJ2-1
D: TRBD2
size: NA

CDR3: CASSEQSPSGLYGYTF
DNA: TGTGCCAGCAGCGAACAATCACCGTCGGGACTCTATGGCTACACCTTC
V: TRBV14
J: TRBJ1-2
D: NA
size: NA

CDR3: CASSLRGRTGELFF
DNA: TGTGCCAGCAGTTTAAGGGGGCGCACCGGGGAGCTGTTTTTT
V: TRBV27
J: TRBJ2-2
D: TRBD1
size: NA

CDR3: CASSQRTGSYNEQFF
DNA: TGCGCCAGCAGCCAAAGGACAGGCTCCTACAATGAGCAGTTCTTC
V: TRBV5-1
J: TRBJ2-1
D: TRBD1
size: NA

CDR3: CASSLIGVDEQYF
DNA: TGCGCCAGCAGCTTGATAGGGGTGGACGAGCAGTACTTC
V: TRBV5-1
J: TRBJ2-7
D: NA
size: NA

CDR3: CASSKGSGELFF
DNA: TGTGCCAGCTCAAAAGGGAGCGGGGAGCTGTTTTTT
V: TRBV18
J: TRBJ2-2
D: NA
size: once

CDR3: CASSPEQGTYNEQFF
DNA: TGTGCCAGCAGCCCTGAACAGGGAACCTACAATGAGCAGTTCTTC
V: TRBV7-3
J: TRBJ2-1
D: NA
size: NA

CDR3: CASSQDRGNYGYTF
DNA: TGTGCCAGCAGCCAGGACAGGGGGAACTATGGCTACACCTTC
V: TRBV4-2
J: TRBJ1-2
D: TRBD1
size: NA

CDR3: CASSMRRDLGYTF
DNA: TGTGCCAGTAGTATGAGGCGAGATCTCGGCTACACCTTC
V: TRBV19
J: TRBJ1-2
D: NA
size: NA

CDR3: CSAEPDRSTDTQYF
DNA: TGCAGCGCCGAACCCGACAGGAGCACAGATACGCAGTATTTT
V: TRBV29-1
J: TRBJ2-3
D: NA
size: NA

CDR3: CASRDRVKHNEQFF
DNA: TGTGCCAGCAGGGACAGGGTGAAGCACAATGAGCAGTTCTTC
V: TRBV2
J: TRBJ2-1
D: TRBD1
size: NA

CDR3: CASSSPGQGTDNTEAFF
DNA: TGTGCCAGCAGCTCCCCAGGACAGGGCACGGATAACACTGAAGCTTTCTTT
V: TRBV28
J: TRBJ1-1
D: TRBD1
size: NA

CDR3: CASSERAGLTSNQPQHF
DNA: TGTGCCAGCAGTGAAAGGGCAGGGCTTACGAGCAATCAGCCCCAGCATTTT
V: TRBV2
J: TRBJ1-5
D: NA
size: NA

CDR3: CASTRIQGVGYGYTF
DNA: TGTGCCAGCACCAGAATACAGGGAGTCGGCTATGGCTACACCTTC
V: TRBV7-6
J: TRBJ1-2
D: NA
size: NA

CDR3: CASSLASGGRDTQYF
DNA: TGTGCCAGCAGCCTGGCGAGCGGGGGCAGAGATACGCAGTATTTT
V: TRBV7-2
J: TRBJ2-3
D: TRBD2
size: NA

CDR3: CASSLAIGYEQYF
DNA: TGTGCCAGCAGCTTAGCAATCGGCTACGAGCAGTACTTC
V: TRBV13
J: TRBJ2-7
D: NA
size: NA